The 24 T cell receptor beta chains below were found in one sample sequenced in a study of chemoradiotherapy in HPV16-positive cancers. Profiled with immunoSEQ multiplex PCR; TCRdb holds only in-frame clones, not every one. The sample carries about 5,400 clones, about 85% recorded once. The sequencing here drew on tumor tissue, taken from a patient who underwent chemoradiotherapy. These receptors were obtained from a human donor with HPV-associated anogenital cancer.

The rearrangement joins TRBV7-2 to TRBJ2-2; possible D gene TRBD2, 7 bases. The CDR3 is 14 amino acids. CDR1 and CDR2 (germline): SGHTA, FQGNSA. V was trimmed by 5 bases and J by 1 base, leaving 8 bases between them. The CDR3 bases are TGTGCCAGCAGCAGGGGGGGGAACACCGGGGAGCTGTTTTTT. This translates into CASSRGGNTGELFF.

In this sample, this clone is hyperexpanded. The CDR3 protein is CASSLLGPTDTEAFF. In DNA form, the CDR3 reads TGCGCCAGCAGCCTCCTGGGACCCACCGACACTGAAGCTTTCTTT. The chain recombines TRBV4-1 with TRBJ1-1; maybe TRBD1 (5 bases). V lost 4 bases and J lost 3, with 15 bases in between. Germline V gives CDR1 MGHRA, CDR2 YSYEKL. The CDR3 runs to 15 residues.

The chain links TRBV2 to TRBJ1-4, with D perhaps TRBD1 (5 bases). CDR3 length: 13 residues. Germline-derived CDR1 and CDR2 are SNHLY and FYNNEI. Trimming took 4 bases from V and 8 from J, leaving 11 bases between them. The DNA of the CDR3 is TGTGCCAGCAGTGGCGGGGGGGGAGAAAAACTGTTTTTT. Amino acids: CASSGGGGEKLFF. Supplemented by reference TRBV2 and TRBJ1-4, the full variable domain reads EPEVTQTPSHQVTQMGQEVILRCVPISNHLYFYWYRQILGQKVEFLVSFYNNEISEKSEIFDDQFSVERPDGSNFTLKIRSTKLEDSAMYFCASSGGGGEKLFFGSGTQLSVL.

This chain connects TRBV5-5 to TRBJ1-5; 7 bases are shared with TRBD1. Trimming removed 3 bases from V and 2 bases from J; junction bases left unmatched: 14. This CDR3 spans 18 amino acids. Germline loops: CDR1 SGHKS, CDR2 YYEKEE (reference sequence). The DNA of the CDR3 is TGTGCCAGCAGCTCGCGGTCAGGGACAGTCGGACGCAATCAGCCCCAGCATTTT. Residues: CASSSRSGTVGRNQPQHF.

The chain employs TRBV30 and TRBJ1-5, with unresolved D. Per the germline V gene, CDR1 is GTSNPN and CDR2 is SVGIG (reference sequence). The V end lost 1 base, the J end lost 0 bases, and 10 bases lay between the germline ends. The CDR3 covers 15 residues. The CDR3 coding sequence is TGTGCCTGGAGTGACAATCGATTTAGCAATCAGCCCCAGCATTTT. As protein: CAWSDNRFSNQPQHF.

J is TRBJ2-7 and V is TRBV28, with 7 bases that match TRBD2. The CDR3 has 13 residues. Per germline, CDR1 MDHEN and CDR2 SYDVKM. V dropped 10 bases and J dropped 1; count of bases not matched to a gene: 7. CDR3 DNA: TGTGCCACCCTTGAGGGAGGGTCCTACGAGCAGTACTTC. This sequence encodes CATLEGGSYEQYF. Supplemented by reference TRBV28 and TRBJ2-7, the full variable domain reads DVKVTQSSRYLVKRTGEKVFLECVQDMDHENMFWYRQDPGLGLRLIYFSYDVKMKEKGDIPEGYSVSREKKERFSLILESASTNQTSMYLCATLEGGSYEQYFGPGTRLTVT.

This clone turned up a few times. The chain couples TRBV7-2 to TRBJ1-1; D uncertain. V lost 0 bases and J lost 4, with 9 bases in between. The CDR3 runs 14 residues. Germline V gene data show CDR1 as SGHTA and CDR2 as FQGNSA. The CDR3 coding sequence is TGTGCCAGCAGCTTAGCGGACGGGCCCACTGAAGCTTTCTTT. Its protein product is CASSLADGPTEAFF.

This rearrangement joins TRBV7-9 to TRBJ1-1; D gene uncertain. Trimming removed 3 bases from V and 7 bases from J, with 9 bases in between. The CDR3 length is 12 residues. Germline CDR1 and CDR2: SEHNR and FQNEAQ (reference sequence). CDR3: CASSFLGCEAFF. The CDR3, as DNA: TGTGCCAGCAGCTTTCTGGGGTGTGAAGCTTTCTTT.

The rearrangement uses TRBV5-8 and TRBJ2-4; 14 nucleotides line up with TRBD2. This CDR3 comprises 18 residues. CDR1 and CDR2 from the germline V gene are SGHTS and YDEGEE. V lost 2 bases and J lost 4; bases outside the gene matches: 8. CDR3 DNA sequence: TGTGCCAGCAGCTTCGGACTAGCGGGGGGTAGAACGAAAAACATTCAGTACTTC. It encodes CASSFGLAGGRTKNIQYF.

This chain links TRBV4-2 with TRBJ2-3; TRBD2 matches 12 bases. The CDR3 sequence is 19 residues long. The ends lost 0 bases at V and 2 bases at J; junction bases unmatched: 9. The V gene's germline CDR1 is LGHNA and CDR2 YNFKEQ. CDR3 in amino acids: CASSQEPGLAGGSTDTQYF. In DNA form, the CDR3 reads TGTGCCAGCAGCCAAGAACCAGGGCTAGCGGGGGGGTCCACAGATACGCAGTATTTT.

The V and J genes are TRBV5-4 and TRBJ1-3; D not resolved. Trimming removed 4 bases at V and 4 bases at J, with 15 bases between. This CDR3 spans 15 amino acids. Per the germline V gene, CDR1 is SGHNT and CDR2 is YYREEE (reference sequence). The CDR3 DNA follows: TGTGCCAGCAGCCGAGGTCCTTTGGCAGGAAACACCATATATTTT. This codes for CASSRGPLAGNTIYF.

The rearrangement links TRBV7-2 to TRBJ2-3; D is uncertain. Germline CDR1 and CDR2: SGHTA and FQGNSA. The CDR3 contains 14 residues. With 3 bases removed from V and 0 bases from J, the gap between germline ends came to 7 bases. The CDR3 here is CASSFRASTDTQYF. The CDR3 DNA reads TGTGCCAGCAGCTTTAGGGCGAGCACAGATACGCAGTATTTT. Using reference TRBV7-2 and TRBJ2-3 for the parts outside the CDR3, the full variable domain is GAGVSQSPSNKVTEKGKDVELRCDPISGHTALYWYRQSLGQGLEFLIYFQGNSAPDKSGLPSDRFSAERTGGSVSTLTIQRTQQEDSAVYLCASSFRASTDTQYFGPGTRLTVL.

A few counts support this clone. The rearrangement links TRBV7-2 to TRBJ1-5; D gene unclear. In germline, CDR1 is SGHTA, CDR2 FQGNSA. This CDR3 comprises 13 residues. Trimming removed 0 bases at V and 6 bases at J, with 6 bases between. The CDR3 DNA is TGTGCCAGCAGCTTAGCCGGGTCTCAGCCCCAGCATTTT. Protein product: CASSLAGSQPQHF.

The chain employs TRBV5-4 and TRBJ2-1, with D perhaps TRBD1 or TRBD2 (5 bases each). Trimming left V 0 bases short and J 12 bases short, with 13 bases between. Germline V gives CDR1 SGHNT, CDR2 YYREEE (reference sequence). The CDR3 contains 13 residues. CDR3 sequence: CASSLAGLRVQFF. The DNA for the CDR3 is TGTGCCAGCAGCTTGGCGGGGCTCAGGGTGCAGTTCTTC.

The chain is built from TRBV2 and TRBJ1-5, with 10 nucleotides matching TRBD1. In germline, CDR1 is SNHLY, CDR2 FYNNEI. The CDR3 length is 15 residues. The J segment lost 4 bases and the V segment lost 6 bases, leaving 6 bases of the junction unmatched. In DNA form, the CDR3 reads TGTGCCAGCAGGGCCGGGACAGGGGCTAATCAGCCCCAGCATTTT. Amino acid sequence: CASRAGTGANQPQHF.

The chain carries TRBV11-3 and TRBJ2-2, with TRBD1 matching over 9 bases. The CDR3 runs to 18 residues. V dropped 2 bases and J dropped 5; count of bases not matched to a gene: 12. Germline V gene data show CDR1 as SGHNT and CDR2 as YENEEA. The CDR3 is CASSLYPPGQGGTGELFF. The CDR3 nucleotides read TGTGCCAGCAGCTTATATCCGCCGGGACAGGGCGGGACCGGGGAGCTGTTTTTT. Together with reference TRBV11-3 and TRBJ2-2, the CDR3 gives the full variable domain: EAGVVQSPRYKIIEKKQPVAFWCNPISGHNTLYWYLQNLGQGPELLIRYENEEAVDDSQLPKDRFSAERLKGVDSTLKIQPAELGDSAVYLCASSLYPPGQGGTGELFFGEGSRLTVL.

The rearrangement links TRBV18 to TRBJ2-7; 9 positions match TRBD2. CDR1 and CDR2 from the germline V gene are KGHSH and LQKENI. Trimming at V came to 6 bases and at J to 5 bases, leaving 5 bases not matched to a gene. This CDR3 comprises 13 residues. In nucleotides, the CDR3 is TGTGCCAGCTCGTTCGCGGGGGGGAACGAGCAGTACGTC. It translates to CASSFAGGNEQYV.

This clone was counted a single time. This rearrangement joins TRBV6-1 to TRBJ1-2; possibly TRBD1 for D (6 bases). Germline CDR1 MNHNS, CDR2 SASEGT. V lost 7 bases and J lost 4, with 13 bases in between. This CDR3 is 13 amino acids long. The CDR3 DNA follows: TGTGCCAGCAAAAGAGACAGGATCTATGGCTACACCTTC. This encodes CASKRDRIYGYTF.

The chain has TRBV7-3 and TRBJ2-1, with TRBD2 identical over 8 bases. V gave up 6 bases and J gave up 9 bases; unmatched junction bases: 16. This CDR3 has 16 amino acids. Germline CDR1 and CDR2: SGHTA and FQGTGA. In DNA, the CDR3 is TGTGCCAGCAGGTTGCCCTCCGGGGGGGCCCACAGTGAGCAGTTCTTC. This gives the protein CASRLPSGGAHSEQFF.

The chain has TRBV21-1 and TRBJ1-1. TRBV21-1 is flagged as a pseudogene. There are 14 residues in the CDR3. This CDR3 reads CASSKARGVAEAFF. Written as DNA, the CDR3 is TGTGCCAGCAGCAAAGCGCGAGGGGTCGCTGAAGCTTTCTTT.

The gene calls are TRBV5-6 and TRBJ1-1, with D unresolved. CDR3 size: 13 residues. Trimming cost V 3 bases and J 4 bases, with 10 bases left between them. Germline V lookup: CDR1 SGHDT, CDR2 YYEEEE. DNA of the CDR3: TGTGCCAGCAGCTGGGTTCGGAGCACTGAAGCTTTCTTT. It translates to CASSWVRSTEAFF.

This clone has only a few counts. In DNA form, the CDR3 reads TGTGCCAGCAACCCCGAGCAGGGAAAAACAGATACGCAGTATTTT. Protein: CASNPEQGKTDTQYF. V and J are TRBV7-9 and TRBJ2-3, with a tentative D call TRBD1 (5 bases). CDR1 is SEHNR and CDR2 is FQNEAQ in the germline V gene (reference sequence). The CDR3 totals 15 residues. V was cut by 7 bases and J by 3 bases, with 17 bases left in between.

This clone appeared a single time. This chain links TRBV7-6 with TRBJ1-1, with D unclear. V lost 2 bases and J lost 4, with 11 bases in between. This CDR3 contains 14 residues. Germline CDR1 reads SGHVS; CDR2 reads FNYEAQ. The CDR3 sequence is CASSLNKGGTEAFF. Here the CDR3 DNA reads TGTGCCAGCAGCTTAAACAAGGGTGGCACTGAAGCTTTCTTT.

This chain joins TRBV5-6 and TRBJ2-3; 9 bases align to TRBD2. The ends lost 7 bases at V and 3 bases at J; junction bases unmatched: 9. Germline CDR1 is SGHDT and CDR2 is YYEEEE. This CDR3 has 15 residues. CDR3 sequence reads: CASSRLAGETDTQYF. The CDR3 DNA is TGTGCCAGCTCCCGTTTAGCGGGGGAGACAGATACGCAGTATTTT.